The 10 T cell receptor beta chains listed next were all sequenced from one sample in a study of shared clonotypes between healthy human individuals. Method: immunoSEQ multiplex PCR; TCRdb's copy keeps in-frame clones and lacks some. The data contain around 2.5 million clones, roughly 93% of them seen just once; the ten biggest clones take up approximately 0.35%. Sequencing input: naive CD4+ T cells from PBMCs. Regarding subset: CD45RA+ positively selected. These receptors all come from a man younger than 35 in good health. Some clones in this sample may be carry-over from other donors' samples.

The V call is TRBV30, the J call TRBJ2-7; D uncertain. The germline V and J ends were trimmed by 0 bases and 5 bases, with 5 bases remaining between them. This CDR3 has 11 amino acids. The germline V gene encodes CDR1 GTSNPN and CDR2 SVGIG (reference sequence). CDR3 residues: CAWSVPHEQYF. The CDR3 DNA reads as TGTGCCTGGAGTGTACCGCACGAGCAGTACTTC. Based on the CDR3 plus reference TRBV30 and TRBJ2-7, the full variable domain is SQTIHQWPATLVQPVGSPLSLECTVEGTSNPNLYWYRQAAGRGLQLLFYSVGIGQISSEVPQNLSASRPQDRQFILSSKKLLLSDSGFYLCAWSVPHEQYFGPGTRLTVT.

The chain employs TRBV27 and TRBJ2-2, with 7 positions matching TRBD2. The CDR3 length is 15 residues. Unmatched junction bases numbered 4, after V lost 6 bases and J lost 0 bases. Germline V gene sequence: CDR1 MNHEY, CDR2 SMNVEV (reference sequence). CDR3 loop: CASSREASNTGELFF. The CDR3 nucleotides are TGTGCCAGCAGCCGGGAGGCCTCGAACACCGGGGAGCTGTTTTTT.

The V gene is TRBV6-4, the J gene TRBJ2-1, with 14 bases fitting TRBD2. V gave up 3 bases and J gave up 7 bases; unmatched junction bases: 8. The CDR3 is made up of 17 amino acids. Germline CDR1 is MRHNA and CDR2 is SNTAGT. CDR3 residues: CASSENPGLAGVNEQFF. The CDR3 DNA follows: TGTGCCAGCAGTGAAAACCCGGGACTAGCGGGAGTAAATGAGCAGTTCTTC.

This chain joins TRBV5-1 and TRBJ1-1, with 8 bases identical to TRBD1. The length of the CDR3 is 15 residues. V gave up 4 bases and J gave up 1 base; unmatched junction bases: 6. Germline assignment: CDR1 SGHRS and CDR2 YFSETQ. DNA for the CDR3: TGCGCCAGCAGCCCCTGGACAGGGCCGAACACTGAAGCTTTCTTT. It codes for CASSPWTGPNTEAFF.

This chain links TRBV6-1 with TRBJ2-7, with 7 bases aligning to TRBD1. V lost 8 bases, J lost 3 bases, and 7 bases stayed unmatched. The CDR3 runs to 13 residues. CDR1 and CDR2 from the germline V gene are MNHNS and SASEGT. The CDR3 coding sequence is TGTGCCAGCGCCATTTGGGACAGCTACGAGCAGTACTTC. This translates into CASAIWDSYEQYF.

The V call is TRBV5-8, the J call TRBJ2-7; TRBD1 might be the D (5 bases). Trimming stripped 0 bases from V and 0 bases from J, with 13 bases between. The germline V gene encodes CDR1 SGHTS and CDR2 YDEGEE. The CDR3 extends over 16 amino acids. CDR3 residues: CASSLGLTEDSYEQYF. In DNA form, the CDR3 reads TGTGCCAGCAGCTTGGGGTTGACAGAGGACTCCTACGAGCAGTACTTC.

This rearrangement joins TRBV6-1 to TRBJ1-4, with TRBD1 matching over 8 bases. Germline V gene lookup returns CDR1 MNHNS and CDR2 SASEGT. V dropped 1 base and J dropped 8; count of bases not matched to a gene: 12. The CDR3 consists of 17 residues. CDR3 nucleotides: TGTGCCAGCAGTGAAGGATTCTCACGACAGGGGTGGGAAAAACTGTTTTTT. Amino acid sequence: CASSEGFSRQGWEKLFF.

This rearrangement joins TRBV2 to TRBJ2-1; tentative D call: TRBD2 (5 bases). Germline V lookup: CDR1 SNHLY, CDR2 FYNNEI. The CDR3 length is 13 residues. The V end was cut by 6 bases, the J end by 10 bases, with 16 bases between. CDR3 nucleotide sequence: TGTGCCAGCAGGAAAGCCCAGCGGAACGAGCAGTTCTTC. It is translated as CASRKAQRNEQFF.

The gene calls are TRBV2 and TRBJ2-7; D gene ambiguous. Germline-derived CDR1 and CDR2 are SNHLY and FYNNEI. This CDR3 is 15 amino acids long. The germline V and J ends were trimmed by 1 base and 2 bases, with 12 bases remaining between them. The CDR3 DNA reads as TGTGCCAGCAGTGAAGAACGGATACCTACCTACGAGCAGTACTTC. It is translated as CASSEERIPTYEQYF.

The chain is built from TRBV6-1 and TRBJ1-1; perhaps TRBD1 as D (6 bases). Germline V gives CDR1 MNHNS, CDR2 SASEGT. V shed 6 bases and J shed 1 base, with 12 bases lying between them. The CDR3 has 14 amino acids. CDR3 sequence reads: CASSVGQPNTEAFF. The CDR3 DNA follows: TGTGCCAGCAGCGTCGGACAGCCGAACACTGAAGCTTTCTTT.